This T cell receptor (beta chain) originates from a study of T cells in Graves' hyperthyroidism and ophthalmopathy. RNA transcripts provided the source from which TCR beta CDR3 regions were amplified. In the first-round RT-PCR of the TCR CDR3, the HTBI primer set was used. Each CDR3 protein gets one entry after TCRdb re-called the multiplex PCR reads with MiXCR. The table lists more than 500,000 distinct CDR3 sequences, around 15% of them singletons. For Graves' hyperthyroidism to be stable, ophthalmopathy could not progress within 18 months. From germline, CDR1 is ENHRY and CDR2 SYGVKD. The length of the CDR3 is 15 residues. V was clipped by 2 bases and J by 3 bases, with 11 bases between them.

V gene TRBV10-3 combines with J gene TRBJ1-5, with D perhaps TRBD1 (5 bases). Sample: blood. This clonotype was obtained from a woman between 35 and 50 years old with Graves' hyperthyroidism. The CDR3 DNA is TGTGCCATCAGTGAGGGGGGTGGAAACAATCAGCCCCAGCATTTT. It yields the protein CAISEGGGNNQPQHF.